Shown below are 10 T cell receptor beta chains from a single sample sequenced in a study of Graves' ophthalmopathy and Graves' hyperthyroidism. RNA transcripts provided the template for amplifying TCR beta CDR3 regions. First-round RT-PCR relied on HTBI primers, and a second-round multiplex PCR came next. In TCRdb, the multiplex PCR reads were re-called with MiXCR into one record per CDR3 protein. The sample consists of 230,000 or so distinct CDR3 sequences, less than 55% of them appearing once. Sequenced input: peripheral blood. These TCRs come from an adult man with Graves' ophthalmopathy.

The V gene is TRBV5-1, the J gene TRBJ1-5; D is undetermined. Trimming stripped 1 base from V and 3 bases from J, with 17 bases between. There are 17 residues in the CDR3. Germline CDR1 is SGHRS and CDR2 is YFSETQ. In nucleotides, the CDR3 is TGCGCCAGCAGCTTGCAGGACTTAGATGGCTACAATCAGCCCCAGCATTTT. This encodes CASSLQDLDGYNQPQHF. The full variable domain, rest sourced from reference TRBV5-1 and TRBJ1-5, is KAGVTQTPRYLIKTRGQQVTLSCSPISGHRSVSWYQQTPGQGLQFLFEYFSETQRNKGNFPGRFSGRQFSNSRSEMNVSTLELGDSALYLCASSLQDLDGYNQPQHFGDGTRLSIL.

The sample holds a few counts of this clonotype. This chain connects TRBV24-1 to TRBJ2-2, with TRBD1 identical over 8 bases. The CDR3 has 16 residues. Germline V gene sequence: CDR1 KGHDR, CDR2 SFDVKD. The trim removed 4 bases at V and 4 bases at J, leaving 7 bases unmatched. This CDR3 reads CATSDHRTGSTGELFF. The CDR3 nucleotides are TGTGCCACCAGTGACCACAGGACAGGGAGCACCGGGGAGCTGTTTTTT.

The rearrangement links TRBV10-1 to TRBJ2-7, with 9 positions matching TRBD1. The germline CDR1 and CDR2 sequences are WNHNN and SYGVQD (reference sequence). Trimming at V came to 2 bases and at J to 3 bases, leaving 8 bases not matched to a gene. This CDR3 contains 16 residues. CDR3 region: CASSEGRQGVIYEQYF. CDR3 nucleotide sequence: TGCGCCAGCAGTGAGGGGCGACAGGGGGTCATCTACGAGCAGTACTTC.

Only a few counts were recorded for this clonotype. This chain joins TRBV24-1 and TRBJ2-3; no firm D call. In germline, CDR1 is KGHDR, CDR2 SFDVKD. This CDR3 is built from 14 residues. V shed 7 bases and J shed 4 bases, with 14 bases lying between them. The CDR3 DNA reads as TGTGCCACCAGCGTAGGGATCGGACCAGATACGCAGTATTTT. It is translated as CATSVGIGPDTQYF.

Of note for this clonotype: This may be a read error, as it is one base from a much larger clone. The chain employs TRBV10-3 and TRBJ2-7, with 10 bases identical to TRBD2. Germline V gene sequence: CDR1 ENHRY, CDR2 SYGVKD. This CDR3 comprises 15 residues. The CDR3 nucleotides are TGTGCCAGCAGTGAAGCGGGAGGGAACTCCTACGAGCAGTACTTC. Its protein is CASSEAGGNSYEQYF.

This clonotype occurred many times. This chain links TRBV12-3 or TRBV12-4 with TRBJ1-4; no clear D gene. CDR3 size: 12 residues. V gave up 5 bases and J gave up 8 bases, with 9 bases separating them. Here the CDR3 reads CASSAFTEKLFF. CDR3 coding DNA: TGTGCCAGCAGTGCCTTTACGGAAAAACTGTTTTTT.

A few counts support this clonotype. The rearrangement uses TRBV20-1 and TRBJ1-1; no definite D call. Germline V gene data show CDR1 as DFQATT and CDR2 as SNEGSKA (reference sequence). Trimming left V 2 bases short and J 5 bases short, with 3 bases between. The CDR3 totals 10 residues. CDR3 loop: CSARHTEAFF. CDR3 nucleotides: TGCAGTGCTAGACATACTGAAGCTTTCTTT.

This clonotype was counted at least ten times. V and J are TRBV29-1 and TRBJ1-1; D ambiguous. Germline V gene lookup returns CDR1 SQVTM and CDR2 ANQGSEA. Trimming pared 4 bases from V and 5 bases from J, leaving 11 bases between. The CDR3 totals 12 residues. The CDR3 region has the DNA TGCAGCGTTGTCCCGACTGAAACTGAAGCTTTCTTT. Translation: CSVVPTETEAFF. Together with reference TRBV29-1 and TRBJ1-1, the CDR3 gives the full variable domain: SAVISQKPSRDICQRGTSLTIQCQVDSQVTMMFWYRQQPGQSLTLIATANQGSEATYESGFVIDKFPISRPNLTFSTLTVSNMSPEDSSIYLCSVVPTETEAFFGQGTRLTVV.

CDR3 coding DNA: TGTGCCAGCAGTGCGACTAGGCCTCCCTACGAGCAGTACTTC. Encoded protein: CASSATRPPYEQYF. The gene calls are TRBV7-2 and TRBJ2-7, with D possibly being TRBD2 (6 bases). Deletions cut 6 bases from V and 2 bases from J, with 14 bases between. Per the germline V gene, CDR1 is SGHTA and CDR2 is FQGNSA. The CDR3 runs 14 residues.

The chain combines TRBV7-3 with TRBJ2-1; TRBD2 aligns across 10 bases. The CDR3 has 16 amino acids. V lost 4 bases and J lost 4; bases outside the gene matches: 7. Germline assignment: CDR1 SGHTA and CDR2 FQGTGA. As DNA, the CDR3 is TGTGCCAGCAGCTCCTCTAGCGGGAGTGGGTACAATGAGCAGTTCTTC. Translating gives CASSSSSGSGYNEQFF.